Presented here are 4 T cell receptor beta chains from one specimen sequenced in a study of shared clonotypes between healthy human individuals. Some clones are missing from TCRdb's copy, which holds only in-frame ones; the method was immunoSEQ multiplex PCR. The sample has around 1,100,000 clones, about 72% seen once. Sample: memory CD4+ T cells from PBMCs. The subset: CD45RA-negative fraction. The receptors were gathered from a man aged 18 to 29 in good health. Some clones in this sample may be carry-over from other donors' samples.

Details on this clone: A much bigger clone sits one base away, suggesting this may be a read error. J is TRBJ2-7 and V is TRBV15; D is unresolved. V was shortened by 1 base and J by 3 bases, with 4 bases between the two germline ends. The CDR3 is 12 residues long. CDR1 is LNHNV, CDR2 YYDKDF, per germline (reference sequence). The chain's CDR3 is CATSRAYYEQYF. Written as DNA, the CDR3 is TGTGCCACCAGCAGAGCTTACTACGAGCAGTACTTC.

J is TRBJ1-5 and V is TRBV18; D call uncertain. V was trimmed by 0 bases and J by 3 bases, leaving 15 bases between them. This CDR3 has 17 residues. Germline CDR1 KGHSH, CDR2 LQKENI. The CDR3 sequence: CASSPPGGSRVNQPQHF. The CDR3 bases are TGTGCCAGCTCACCACCGGGAGGGTCCCGGGTCAATCAGCCCCAGCATTTT.

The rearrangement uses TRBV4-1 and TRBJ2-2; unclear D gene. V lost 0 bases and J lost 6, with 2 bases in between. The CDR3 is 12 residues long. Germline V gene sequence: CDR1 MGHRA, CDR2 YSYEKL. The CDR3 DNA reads TGCGCCAGCAGCCAAGATTCCGGGGAGCTGTTTTTT. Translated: CASSQDSGELFF.

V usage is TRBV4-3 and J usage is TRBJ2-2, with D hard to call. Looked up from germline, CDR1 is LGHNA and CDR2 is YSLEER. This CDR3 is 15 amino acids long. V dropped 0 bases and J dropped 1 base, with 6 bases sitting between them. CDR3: CASSQETQNTGELFF. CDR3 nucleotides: TGCGCCAGCAGCCAAGAAACCCAGAACACCGGGGAGCTGTTTTTT.